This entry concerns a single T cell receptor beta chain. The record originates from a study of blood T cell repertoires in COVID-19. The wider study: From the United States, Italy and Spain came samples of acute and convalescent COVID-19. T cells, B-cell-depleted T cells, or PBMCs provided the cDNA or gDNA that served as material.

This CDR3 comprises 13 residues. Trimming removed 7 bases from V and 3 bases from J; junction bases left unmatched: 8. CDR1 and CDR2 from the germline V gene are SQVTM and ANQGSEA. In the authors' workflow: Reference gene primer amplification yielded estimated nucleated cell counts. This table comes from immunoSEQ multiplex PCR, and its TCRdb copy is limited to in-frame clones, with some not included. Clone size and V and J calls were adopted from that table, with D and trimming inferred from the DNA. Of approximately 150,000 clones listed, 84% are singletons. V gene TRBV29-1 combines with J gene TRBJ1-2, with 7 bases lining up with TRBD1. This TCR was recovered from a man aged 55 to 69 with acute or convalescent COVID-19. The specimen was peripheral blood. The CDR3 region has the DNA TGCAGCGGAGGACAGGACCTTGACTATGGCTACACCTTC. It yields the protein CSGGQDLDYGYTF. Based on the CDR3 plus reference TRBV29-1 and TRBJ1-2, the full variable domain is SAVISQKPSRDICQRGTSLTIQCQVDSQVTMMFWYRQQPGQSLTLIATANQGSEATYESGFVIDKFPISRPNLTFSTLTVSNMSPEDSSIYLCSGGQDLDYGYTFGSGTRLTVV.